Described below is a single TCR beta chain sequence and its context. This specimen comes from a study of sequential checkpoint blockade in melanoma. Study summary: First-line arms were nivolumab then ipilimumab, or the reverse, randomized 1:1. Each arm's sequence ended with maintenance nivolumab.

This CDR3 region has 17 residues. The treatment denotes: randomized to nivolumab then ipilimumab (arm A) or the reverse (arm B). Repertoires were generated with immunoSEQ multiplex PCR, while TCRdb's copy carries only in-frame clones and drops some. The data hold 9,000 to 10,000 clones, with 71% observed a single time. This sequence was found in a human donor with melanoma. The chain employs TRBV21-1 and TRBJ1-2. TRBV21-1 is an annotated pseudogene. The sample consisted of CD8+ T cells sorted from blood (inferred from file names), taken from a patient given nivolumab and ipilimumab in sequence. The CDR3 nucleotides read TGTGCCAGCAGCCACAACTGCGCGGACCCCCGGGGATGTGGCTACACCTTC. Its translation is CASSHNCADPRGCGYTF.